These T cell receptor beta chains were read from a single sample in a study of blood T cells in healthy people across ages. TCRdb re-called the 5' RACE reads with MiXCR, one entry per CDR3 protein. The sample includes about a million distinct CDR3 sequences, around 49% of them seen just once. Sequencing was done on a sample of blood. The receptors were gathered from a young man in good health. Both conserved end residues are part of each CDR3. Fields, in order: V gene, clone size, J gene, D gene, CDR3 DNA, CDR3 protein. The D gene is left open where the match is weak. Clone size, where shown, is once, few, many, or a class for clones that have expanded.

>TRBV9|.|TRBJ2-7|.
TGTGCCAGCAGCGTAGACGGGTGGGATTACGAGCAGTACTTC
CASSVDGWDYEQYF
>TRBV4-1|.|TRBJ2-1|.
TGCGCCAGCAGCCAAGAACCCCCTTCGGACAGCTACAATGAGCAGTTCTTC
CASSQEPPSDSYNEQFF
>TRBV6-1|.|TRBJ2-7|TRBD1
TGTGCCAGTCTCCAGGGCCAGGGGGCGAGGTTCCTCTCCTACGAGCAGTACTTC
CASLQGQGARFLSYEQYF
>TRBV30|.|TRBJ1-5|.
TGTGCCTGGGATCAGGGCGGGGATCAGCCCCAGCATTTT
CAWDQGGDQPQHF
>TRBV21-1|once|TRBJ2-5|.
TGTGCCAGCAGCAAAGAAGGCGAACAGGGGTACTTC
CASSKEGEQGYF
>TRBV20-1|.|TRBJ1-1|.
TGCAGTGCTAGAGCTATGGAGTTGACTGAAGCTTTCTTT
CSARAMELTEAFF
>TRBV18|few|TRBJ1-1|TRBD1
TGTGCCAGCTCAGACGGACAGGGGCGAATGAACACTGAAGCTTTCTTT
CASSDGQGRMNTEAFF
>TRBV6-2/TRBV6-3|few|TRBJ2-1|.
TGTGCCAGCAGTTTGCTAGTTAAGGGTGAGCAGTTCTTC
CASSLLVKGEQFF
>TRBV6-2/TRBV6-3|.|TRBJ2-7|.
TGTGCCAGCAGTCGGTCCCCGCACGAGCAGTACTTC
CASSRSPHEQYF
>TRBV12-3/TRBV12-4|few|TRBJ2-7|.
TGTGCCAGCAACCTTGGGCAGGGCTCCTACGAGCAGTACTTC
CASNLGQGSYEQYF
>TRBV20-1|.|TRBJ2-5|.
TGCAGTGCTAGTCCTGGGATCCAAGAGACCCAGTACTTC
CSASPGIQETQYF
>TRBV12-3/TRBV12-4|.|TRBJ2-2|TRBD2
TGTGCCAGCAGAGTTAGCGGGGGGGCCTACACCGGGGAGCTGTTTTTT
CASRVSGGAYTGELFF
>TRBV3-1|.|TRBJ2-1|TRBD1
TGTGCCAGCAACCAGGGACAGGGATACAATGAGCAGTTCTTC
CASNQGQGYNEQFF
>TRBV29-1|.|TRBJ2-3|.
TGCAGCGTTGTCCCTGACACAGATACGCAGTATTTT
CSVVPDTDTQYF
>TRBV27|many|TRBJ2-5|TRBD2
TGTGCCAGCAGTATAGGACTAGCGGCTACTCAGTACTTC
CASSIGLAATQYF
>TRBV7-9|.|TRBJ2-1|.
TGTGCCAGCAGCTTAGGATTCAGAGAGCTGTTCTTC
CASSLGFRELFF
>TRBV2|few|TRBJ2-1|TRBD2
TGTGCCAGCAGAGAGACTAGCGGGGGGAGCAATGAGCAGTTCTTC
CASRETSGGSNEQFF
>TRBV19|.|TRBJ1-5|.
TGTGCCAGTAGTGCCCAGAGGACGCGCAATCAGCCCCAGCATTTT
CASSAQRTRNQPQHF
>TRBV5-1|once|TRBJ1-2|.
TGCGCCAGCAGCTCTGGCGGCTCAGACTTTTATGGCTACACCTTC
CASSSGGSDFYGYTF
>TRBV27|many|TRBJ2-1|.
TGTGCCAGCAGTTTAGTAGAAGGCTACACTGAGCAGTTCTTC
CASSLVEGYTEQFF
>TRBV6-1|.|TRBJ2-3|.
TGTGCCAGCAGGAAGTTGGAGGGGGCTGCCACAGATACGCAGTATTTT
CASRKLEGAATDTQYF
>TRBV4-2|.|TRBJ2-5|TRBD1
TGTGCCAGCAGCCAAGAACAGGGGGCATGGGAGACCCAGTACTTC
CASSQEQGAWETQYF
>TRBV5-1|.|TRBJ2-1|.
TGCGCCAGCAGCTTGGAGGAAGGGGGGGCGGGAAATGAGCAGTTCTTC
CASSLEEGGAGNEQFF
>TRBV6-6|.|TRBJ1-2|.
TGTGCCAGCAGTTACGGAAACAGGGACTATGGCTACACCTTC
CASSYGNRDYGYTF
>TRBV27|.|TRBJ2-1|.
TGTGCCAGCAGTTTCAGCAATACACTCGATGAGCAGTTCTTC
CASSFSNTLDEQFF
>TRBV28|.|TRBJ1-4|.
TGTGCCAGCAGTTTGGCCCGGGAAGATAATGAAAAACTGTTTTTT
CASSLAREDNEKLFF
>TRBV29-1|few|TRBJ2-7|.
TGCAGCGTTGAAAGGGCTAGCAGGGAGACCTACGAGCAGTACTTC
CSVERASRETYEQYF
>TRBV29-1|.|TRBJ1-2|.
TGCAGCGCCTCACCTAGACCGGGGGATGGCTACACCTTC
CSASPRPGDGYTF
>TRBV6-5|.|TRBJ2-6|.
TGTGCCAGCAGTTACTCGAGTATTGGGGTTCTCTCTGGGGCCAACGTCCTGACTTTC
CASSYSSIGVLSGANVLTF
>TRBV5-4|.|TRBJ2-5|TRBD1
TGTGCCAGCAGCTTGGTAGGGACAGAGCAAGAGACCCAGTACTTC
CASSLVGTEQETQYF
>TRBV6-2/TRBV6-3|.|TRBJ2-3|TRBD2
TGTGCCAGTCGACTAGCGGGGGGAAGTACGCAGTATTTT
CASRLAGGSTQYF
>TRBV3-1|.|TRBJ1-2|.
TGTGCCAGCAGCCCAAGGTCGGGGAACTATGGCTACACCTTC
CASSPRSGNYGYTF
>TRBV7-9|.|TRBJ1-2|TRBD1
TGTGCCAGCAGCACGCAGCAGGGGGTGGACAGGACAGGGGAGGACTATGGCTACACCTTC
CASSTQQGVDRTGEDYGYTF
>TRBV7-9|once|TRBJ1-5|.
TGTGCCAGCAGCGGAGCGGGTAGCAATCAGCCCCAGCATTTT
CASSGAGSNQPQHF
>TRBV7-9|.|TRBJ1-6|.
TGTGCCAGCAGTTCCTCGGGGCTTAATTCACCCCTCCACTTT
CASSSSGLNSPLHF
>TRBV4-3|many|TRBJ1-2|.
TGCGCCAGCGCTAAAATGGGGGCGCGCGGCTACACCTTC
CASAKMGARGYTF
>TRBV4-1|.|TRBJ2-7|TRBD1
TGCGCCAGCAGCCAGACAGGGGGCTCCTACAATGAGCAGTACTTC
CASSQTGGSYNEQYF
>TRBV20-1|.|TRBJ1-2|.
TGCAGTGCTAGCCAAGGGGCTTTTAACTATGGCTACACCTTC
CSASQGAFNYGYTF
>TRBV28|few|TRBJ2-3|TRBD2
TGTGCCAGCAGTTTGAGTAGCGGGGGCCGGGATACGCAGTATTTT
CASSLSSGGRDTQYF
>TRBV20-1|few|TRBJ2-7|.
TGCAGTGCATTGAGGGGCTTCGGGGAGCAGTACTTC
CSALRGFGEQYF
>TRBV30|few|TRBJ2-5|.
TGTGCCTGGAGTGGCTTGGGGAAGCAAGAGACCCAGTACTTC
CAWSGLGKQETQYF
>TRBV6-6|.|TRBJ1-2|.
TGTGCCAGCAGTTACTCGACGGGGACGCGGGATGGCTACACCTTC
CASSYSTGTRDGYTF
>TRBV18|.|TRBJ2-1|.
TGTGCCAGCTCACCACAACGGAACCAAGAGACCCAGTTCTTC
CASSPQRNQETQFF
>TRBV20-1|many|TRBJ2-1|TRBD2
TGCAGTGCTTCCCGGACTAGCGGGGGGGCGAAGCAGTTCTTC
CSASRTSGGAKQFF
>TRBV20-1|.|TRBJ2-7|TRBD2
TGCAGTGCTGAACGTAGCGGGGGGATCCACTCCTACGAGCAGTACTTC
CSAERSGGIHSYEQYF
>TRBV4-3|few|TRBJ2-3|.
TGCGCCAGCAGCCAAGATAGGAGGAGCATAGCTAGCACAGATACGCAGTATTTT
CASSQDRRSIASTDTQYF